Each of the 10 T cell receptor beta chains below was sequenced from the same sample in a study of cytomegalovirus exposure and HLA in healthy donors. Assay used: immunoSEQ multiplex PCR; TCRdb lists only in-frame clones, some missing. The sample holds fewer than 250,000 clones, roughly 83% seen once. Input material: PBMCs. The receptors derive from a woman aged 18 to 35 in good health and CMV-seronegative.

This clone occurred once. The chain carries TRBV14 and TRBJ1-5, with 7 nucleotides matching TRBD1. The CDR3 has 16 amino acids. Germline loops: CDR1 SGHDN, CDR2 FVKESK. The trim removed 4 bases at V and 5 bases at J, leaving 11 bases unmatched. For the CDR3, the DNA is TGTGCCAGCAGCCTGCACGTGGGACAGCAACATCAGCCCCAGCATTTT. Translation gives CASSLHVGQQHQPQHF.

The genes are TRBV18 and TRBJ1-2; 7 nucleotides align to TRBD1. The germline gives CDR1 KGHSH, CDR2 LQKENI. Germline trimming cut 3 bases from V and 0 bases from J; bases unmatched to any gene: 13. This CDR3 spans 18 amino acids. The CDR3 protein is CASSPARLTGPPNYGYTF. The DNA for the CDR3 is TGTGCCAGCTCACCGGCCCGCTTGACAGGGCCGCCTAACTATGGCTACACCTTC.

This sequence joins TRBV7-6 and TRBJ2-1; weak D call: TRBD2 (5 bases). The CDR3 extends over 15 amino acids. Germline V lookup: CDR1 SGHVS, CDR2 FNYEAQ. V lost 0 bases to trimming and J lost 6 bases, with 12 bases between them. The CDR3 bases are TGTGCCAGCAGCTTAGCCGGGGAGTATATCAATGAGCAGTTCTTC. As protein: CASSLAGEYINEQFF.

This clone occurred a few times. The CDR3 DNA sequence: TGTGCCAGCAGTTACTCGACAGGCAGTGGCAATCAGCCCCAGCATTTT. It is translated as CASSYSTGSGNQPQHF. The V gene is TRBV6-6, the J gene TRBJ1-5; D possibly corresponds to TRBD1 (6 bases). The V gene lost 0 bases and the J gene lost 2 bases, with 11 bases spanning the gap. Germline CDR1 and CDR2: MNHNY and SVGAGI (reference sequence). The CDR3 covers 16 residues.

This clone showed up just a few times. The chain uses TRBV5-4 and TRBJ2-3; 10 bases fit TRBD2. Germline V gene data show CDR1 as SGHNT and CDR2 as YYREEE (reference sequence). The CDR3 is made up of 16 amino acids. V lost 0 bases to trimming and J lost 5 bases; unmatched junction nucleotides: 6. In DNA, the CDR3 is TGTGCCAGCAGCTTGGTGAGCGGGGGGGCAAGAGATACGCAGTATTTT. Its protein is CASSLVSGGARDTQYF. Full variable domain (missing parts from reference TRBV5-4 and TRBJ2-3): ETGVTQSPTHLIKTRGQQVTLRCSSQSGHNTVSWYQQALGQGPQFIFQYYREEENGRGNFPPRFSGLQFPNYSSELNVNALELDDSALYLCASSLVSGGARDTQYFGPGTRLTVL.

This clone was seen more than once but under ten times. The J gene is TRBJ1-6, the V gene TRBV18; possibly TRBD1 for D (5 bases). The V gene's germline CDR1 is KGHSH and CDR2 LQKENI. CDR3 length equals 16 residues. Trimming left V 2 bases short and J 7 bases short, with 15 bases between. The CDR3 here is CASSPFGGGENSPLHF. CDR3 DNA: TGTGCCAGCTCACCATTTGGGGGAGGAGAGAATTCACCCCTCCACTTT.

This sequence joins TRBV4-1 and TRBJ1-3, with 7 bases identical to TRBD1. Trimming took 1 base from V and 0 from J; bases not matched to a gene: 9. Germline loops: CDR1 MGHRA, CDR2 YSYEKL. The CDR3 loop spans 18 amino acids. The CDR3 DNA follows: TGCGCCAGCAGCCAAGGCAGACAGGGCAAAGCCTCTGGAAACACCATATATTTT. Translating it yields CASSQGRQGKASGNTIYF.

The CDR3 nucleotides read TGTGCCAGTAGTATAGGTCCGGGTAACTACGAGCAGTACTTC. This gives the protein CASSIGPGNYEQYF. The J gene is TRBJ2-7, the V gene TRBV19; D gene unclear. Trimming removed 1 base at V and 3 bases at J, with 10 bases between. The V gene's germline CDR1 is LNHDA and CDR2 SQIVND (reference sequence). The CDR3 is 14 amino acids.

This clone has a handful of counts. V is TRBV6-1 and J is TRBJ2-2, with 10 bases aligning to TRBD1. The CDR3 is made up of 14 amino acids. V lost 11 bases and J lost 3; bases outside the gene matches: 6. Germline assignment: CDR1 MNHNS and CDR2 SASEGT. The CDR3 spells CAGRDRGDTGELFF. The CDR3 DNA reads TGTGCCGGCCGGGACAGGGGTGACACCGGGGAGCTGTTTTTT.

The chain employs TRBV5-4 and TRBJ2-5, with 9 nucleotides matching TRBD1. The CDR3 sequence is 15 residues long. The junction had 7 bases not matched to a gene; V was cut back by 2 bases and J by 5 bases. Germline lookup yields CDR1 SGHNT and CDR2 YYREEE (reference sequence). CDR3 DNA sequence: TGTGCCAGCAGCTTCCTGACAGGGGGAATGGAGACCCAGTACTTC. Amino acids: CASSFLTGGMETQYF.